The rows below give T cell receptor beta chains drawn from one sample of a study of a mutant IDH1 vaccine in newly diagnosed glioma. The assay was immunoSEQ multiplex PCR, and TCRdb's table has in-frame clones only and misses some. The table has tens of thousands of clones, roughly four fifths seen once. The input for sequencing was PBMCs, taken from a glioma patient treated with radiotherapy, temozolomide or both. The receptors were sampled from a woman aged 45-59 years with glioma. The CDR3 runs from the conserved cysteine through the conserved F or W. The D gene is left open where the match is weak. Where a row states a size, it is once, few, many or the class of an expanded clone; other rows omit it.

v_call,d_call,j_call,clone_size,cdr3_aa,cdr3_nt
TRBV10-1,TRBD1,TRBJ1-1,.,CASSEGTVPEAFF,TGCGCCAGCAGTGAGGGGACAGTCCCTGAAGCTTTCTTT
TRBV4-1,.,TRBJ2-5,.,CASSRGGRETQYF,TGCGCCAGCAGCCGGGGGGGCCGTGAGACCCAGTACTTC
TRBV4-1,.,TRBJ2-1,.,CASSQSESSYNEQFF,TGCGCCAGCAGCCAGTCCGAGAGCTCCTACAATGAGCAGTTCTTC
TRBV5-1,.,TRBJ1-2,.,CASSSVHRASNYGYTF,TGCGCCAGCAGCTCGGTCCACAGGGCGAGTAACTATGGCTACACCTTC
TRBV9,.,TRBJ1-6,.,CASSASGGATNSPLHF,TGTGCCAGCAGCGCTTCTGGGGGTGCCACTAATTCACCCCTCCACTTT
TRBV7-9,.,TRBJ1-2,.,CASSPTWGGGYTF,TGTGCCAGCAGCCCCACCTGGGGTGGTGGCTACACCTTC
TRBV19,TRBD1,TRBJ1-5,few,CASSGTGFQPQHF,TGTGCCAGTAGTGGGACAGGGTTTCAGCCCCAGCATTTT
TRBV5-4,.,TRBJ1-2,.,CASTLGGRGFFYGYTF,TGTGCCAGCACCTTGGGTGGCAGGGGATTCTTCTATGGCTACACCTTC
TRBV18,TRBD1,TRBJ2-7,.,CASSPPATGAYEQYF,TGTGCCAGCTCACCACCCGCCACAGGGGCCTACGAGCAGTACTTC
TRBV6-1,TRBD2,TRBJ2-7,.,CASSSGGGVGEQYF,TGTGCCAGCAGTTCGGGAGGGGGTGTTGGCGAGCAGTACTTC
TRBV6-5,.,TRBJ1-1,.,CASSKGVSGEAFF,TGTGCCAGCAGTAAAGGGGTGTCGGGTGAAGCTTTCTTT
TRBV19,.,TRBJ1-1,.,CASSMGSSNTEAFF,TGTGCCAGTAGTATGGGTAGTTCGAACACTGAAGCTTTCTTT
TRBV7-2,.,TRBJ2-3,.,CASSYSDTQYF,TGTGCCAGCAGCTATTCGGATACGCAGTATTTT